This TCR beta chain was captured by sequencing in a study of OX40 agonist ivuxolimab in advanced cancers. Cycle 7 day 1, cycle 4 day 1, and baseline were the timepoints at which blood was sampled. Measured with immunoSEQ multiplex PCR; TCRdb has only the in-frame clones, and not every one. Of tens of thousands of clones listed, 91% are singletons. Germline CDR1 and CDR2: GTSNPN and SVGIG (reference sequence). The CDR3 runs 12 residues. With 5 bases removed from V and 8 bases from J, the gap between germline ends came to 15 bases. The receptor's source is an adult with an advanced solid tumor such as melanoma, head and neck, liver or kidney cancer. Sample: CD4+ or CD8+ T cells sorted from blood, taken in a trial of the OX40 agonist ivuxolimab. This chain joins TRBV30 and TRBJ1-2; D unclear. CDR3: CAWGTTGGGYTF. The CDR3, as DNA: TGTGCCTGGGGTACGACGGGTGGAGGCTACACCTTC.